This section outlines one T cell receptor beta chain sequence together with its context. Per the authors' pipeline: Estimated nucleated cell counts came from reference gene primer amplification. Assay used: immunoSEQ multiplex PCR; TCRdb lists only in-frame clones, some missing. The V and J calls and clone size come from that table; D and trimming were worked out from the DNA. The sample lists 60,000 to 80,000 clones, 80% to 95% occurring once. The data derive from a study of blood T cell repertoires in COVID-19. Study context: Nucleic acid was either cDNA or gDNA, and it came from T cells, B-cell-depleted T cells, or PBMCs.

The length of the CDR3 is 16 residues. The V gene's germline CDR1 is MGHRA and CDR2 YSYEKL. V lost 2 bases and J 2 bases, leaving 14 bases between the germline ends. Specimen: peripheral blood. V and J are TRBV4-1 and TRBJ2-3, with D possibly being TRBD1 (6 bases). The TCR comes from a human donor in a cohort sampled during active COVID-19. CDR3 sequence (DNA): TGCGCCAGCAGCCAAACAGGGCTTAGCTTCACAGATACGCAGTATTTT. This gives the protein CASSQTGLSFTDTQYF.